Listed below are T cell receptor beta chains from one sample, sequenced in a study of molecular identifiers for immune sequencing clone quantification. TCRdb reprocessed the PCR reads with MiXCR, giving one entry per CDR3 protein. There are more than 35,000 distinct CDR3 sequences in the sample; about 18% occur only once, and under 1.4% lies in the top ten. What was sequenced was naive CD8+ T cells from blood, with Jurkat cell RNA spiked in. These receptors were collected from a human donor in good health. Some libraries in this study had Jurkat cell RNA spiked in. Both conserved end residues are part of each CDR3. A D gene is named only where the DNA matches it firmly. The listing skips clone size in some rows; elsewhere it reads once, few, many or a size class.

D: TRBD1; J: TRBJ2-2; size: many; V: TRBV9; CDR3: CASSVAPWTGNTGELFF; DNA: TGTGCCAGCAGCGTTGCACCCTGGACAGGGAACACCGGGGAGCTGTTTTTT
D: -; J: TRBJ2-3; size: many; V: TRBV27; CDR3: CASSSGFTDTQYF; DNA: TGTGCCAGCAGTTCCGGATTCACAGATACGCAGTATTTT
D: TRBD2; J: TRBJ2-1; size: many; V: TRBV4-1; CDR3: CASSQLAGHNEQFF; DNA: TGCGCCAGCAGCCAACTAGCGGGCCACAATGAGCAGTTCTTC
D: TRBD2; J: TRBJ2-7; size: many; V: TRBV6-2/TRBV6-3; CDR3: CASSYDRGGPSYEQYF; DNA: TGTGCCAGCAGTTACGATCGCGGGGGTCCCTCCTACGAGCAGTACTTC
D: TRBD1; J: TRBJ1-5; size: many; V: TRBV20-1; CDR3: CSAREAFTGDQPQHF; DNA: TGCAGTGCTAGAGAAGCCTTTACAGGGGATCAGCCCCAGCATTTT
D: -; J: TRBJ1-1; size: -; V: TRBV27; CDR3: CASSFGREGTEAFF; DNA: TGTGCCAGCAGTTTCGGTAGGGAGGGCACTGAAGCTTTCTTT
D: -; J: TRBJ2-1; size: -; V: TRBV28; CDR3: CASSLETATYNEQFF; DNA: TGTGCCAGCAGTTTGGAGACCGCGACCTACAATGAGCAGTTCTTC
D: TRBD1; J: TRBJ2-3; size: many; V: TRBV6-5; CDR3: CASRPGTGSYTDTQYF; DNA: TGTGCCAGCAGACCCGGGACAGGGTCATACACAGATACGCAGTATTTT
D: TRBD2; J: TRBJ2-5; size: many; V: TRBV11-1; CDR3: CASSAGVRRQETQYF; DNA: TGTGCCAGCAGTGCGGGGGTGAGACGTCAAGAGACCCAGTACTTC
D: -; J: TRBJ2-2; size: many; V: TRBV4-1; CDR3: CASSQVENTGELFF; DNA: TGCGCCAGCAGCCAAGTAGAGAACACCGGGGAGCTGTTTTTT
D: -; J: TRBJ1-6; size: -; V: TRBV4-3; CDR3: CASSQSGPGNNSPLHF; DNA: TGCGCCAGCAGCCAATCTGGACCTGGGAATAATTCACCCCTCCACTTT
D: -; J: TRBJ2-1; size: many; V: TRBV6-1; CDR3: CASSEAGHASWEQFF; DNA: TGTGCCAGCAGTGAGGCGGGACACGCAAGCTGGGAGCAGTTCTTC
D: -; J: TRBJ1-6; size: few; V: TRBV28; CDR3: CATCFADSFSPLHF; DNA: TGTGCCACCTGTTTCGCGGACTCTTTTTCACCCCTCCACTTT
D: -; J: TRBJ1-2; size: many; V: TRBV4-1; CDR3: CASSQGAEDYGYTF; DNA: TGCGCCAGCAGCCAAGGAGCAGAAGACTATGGCTACACCTTC
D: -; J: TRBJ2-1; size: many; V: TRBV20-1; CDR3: CSAKEVNSYNEQFF; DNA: TGCAGTGCGAAGGAGGTAAACTCCTACAATGAGCAGTTCTTC
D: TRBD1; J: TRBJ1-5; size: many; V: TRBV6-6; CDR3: CASSYRDSSNQPQHF; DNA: TGTGCCAGCAGTTACCGGGACAGTTCTAATCAGCCCCAGCATTTT
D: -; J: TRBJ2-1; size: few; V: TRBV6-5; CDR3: CASSYGPAYNEQFF; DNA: TGTGCCAGCAGTTACGGCCCAGCCTACAATGAGCAGTTCTTC
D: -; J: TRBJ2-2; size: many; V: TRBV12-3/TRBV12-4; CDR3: CASSLTGSRTGELFF; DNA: TGTGCCAGCAGTCTTACAGGGTCCCGTACCGGGGAGCTGTTTTTT
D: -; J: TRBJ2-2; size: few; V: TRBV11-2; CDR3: CASSSTEGAGELFF; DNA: TGTGCCAGCAGCTCGACGGAGGGCGCCGGGGAGCTGTTTTTT
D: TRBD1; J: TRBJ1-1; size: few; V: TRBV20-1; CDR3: CSAGDRGFAEAFF; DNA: TGCAGTGCCGGGGACAGGGGGTTCGCTGAAGCTTTCTTT
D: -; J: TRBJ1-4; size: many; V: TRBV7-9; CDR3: CASSSALTNEKLFF; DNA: TGTGCCAGCAGCTCGGCCTTAACTAATGAAAAACTGTTTTTT
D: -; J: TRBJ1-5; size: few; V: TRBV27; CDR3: CASSFGPPGHQPQHF; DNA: TGTGCCAGCAGTTTTGGGCCCCCCGGGCATCAGCCCCAGCATTTT
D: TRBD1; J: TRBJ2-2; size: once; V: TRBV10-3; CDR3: CAISGGQGTPNTGELFF; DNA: TGTGCCATCAGTGGGGGACAGGGGACGCCGAACACCGGGGAGCTGTTTTTT
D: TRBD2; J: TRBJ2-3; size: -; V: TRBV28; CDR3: CASSSDEMVAGSTDTQYF; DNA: TGTGCCAGTAGTTCGGATGAAATGGTAGCGGGGAGCACAGATACGCAGTATTTT
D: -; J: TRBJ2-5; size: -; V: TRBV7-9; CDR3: CASSTLGAWETQYF; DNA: TGTGCCAGCAGCACCCTTGGGGCGTGGGAGACCCAGTACTTC
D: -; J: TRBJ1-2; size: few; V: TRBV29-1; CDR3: CSVYTTGGADYGYTF; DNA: TGCAGCGTTTATACGACGGGAGGCGCGGACTATGGCTACACCTTC
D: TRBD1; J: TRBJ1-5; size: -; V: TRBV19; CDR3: CASSSLRTGVVNQPQHF; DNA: TGTGCCAGTAGTAGCCTCAGGACAGGGGTGGTCAATCAGCCCCAGCATTTT
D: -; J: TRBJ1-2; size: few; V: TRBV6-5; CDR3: CASSYWSQDREIYGYTF; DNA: TGTGCCAGCAGTTACTGGAGCCAGGACAGAGAAATCTATGGCTACACCTTC
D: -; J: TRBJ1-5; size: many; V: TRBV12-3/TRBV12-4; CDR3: CASSPGVQPQHF; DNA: TGTGCCAGCAGCCCTGGAGTTCAGCCCCAGCATTTT
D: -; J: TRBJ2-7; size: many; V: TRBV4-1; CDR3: CASSLGQHSYEQYF; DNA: TGCGCCAGCAGCCTTGGGCAGCATTCCTACGAGCAGTACTTC
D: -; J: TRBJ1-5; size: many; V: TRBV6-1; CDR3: CASSEVWGSGNQPQHF; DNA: TGTGCCAGCAGTGAAGTTTGGGGGTCCGGCAATCAGCCCCAGCATTTT
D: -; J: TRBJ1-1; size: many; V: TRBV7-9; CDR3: CASRRLVTEAFF; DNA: TGTGCCAGCAGGCGGCTAGTCACTGAAGCTTTCTTT
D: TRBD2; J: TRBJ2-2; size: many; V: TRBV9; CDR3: CASSPLAGVGELFF; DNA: TGTGCCAGCAGCCCCCTAGCGGGGGTTGGGGAGCTGTTTTTT
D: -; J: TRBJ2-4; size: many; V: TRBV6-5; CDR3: CASSWTAQNIQYF; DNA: TGTGCCAGCAGTTGGACCGCCCAAAACATTCAGTACTTC
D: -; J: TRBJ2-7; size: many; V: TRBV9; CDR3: CASSVDGYEQYF; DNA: TGTGCCAGCAGCGTAGATGGGTACGAGCAGTACTTC
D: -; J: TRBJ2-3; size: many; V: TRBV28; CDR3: CASSLDRETDTQYF; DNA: TGTGCCAGCAGTTTGGATCGGGAGACAGATACGCAGTATTTT
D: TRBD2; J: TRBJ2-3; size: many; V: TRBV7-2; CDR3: CASSLVGLAGDLADTQYF; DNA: TGTGCCAGCAGCTTAGTGGGACTAGCGGGAGACTTGGCAGATACGCAGTATTTT
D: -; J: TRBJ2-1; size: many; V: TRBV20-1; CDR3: CSAIPDSGSYNEQFF; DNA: TGCAGTGCTATCCCTGACTCAGGCTCCTACAATGAGCAGTTCTTC
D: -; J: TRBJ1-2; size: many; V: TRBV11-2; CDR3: CASSPTGFSYGYTF; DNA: TGTGCCAGCAGCCCGACAGGATTCAGCTATGGCTACACCTTC
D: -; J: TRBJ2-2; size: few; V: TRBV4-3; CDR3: CASSQDVGVDTGELFF; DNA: TGCGCCAGCAGCCAAGATGTGGGGGTTGACACCGGGGAGCTGTTTTTT